This T cell receptor (beta chain) was observed in a study of monozygotic twins with inflammatory bowel disease. This CDR3 comprises 17 residues. The germline gives CDR1 SGHRS, CDR2 YFSETQ. Study-wide results and caveats: A distinction between different T cell subtypes was not possible.

TCRdb reprocessed the 5' RACE reads, with one entry per CDR3 protein and no DNA. This table lists approximately 210,000 distinct CDR3 sequences. Worth noting for this clonotype: Its antigen is not identified.

This receptor was identified in a human donor with ulcerative colitis or Crohn's disease, or a healthy co-twin of an affected twin (not recorded which). The sample was blood. The chain employs TRBV5-1 and TRBJ2-2; TCRdb gives TRBD2 as the D gene, but with no DNA this cannot be confirmed. The CDR3 loop is CASSLTGDFQDTGELFF.